These T cell receptor beta chains were read from a single sample in a study of blood T cell repertoires in COVID-19. Libraries were prepared by immunoSEQ multiplex PCR; TCRdb keeps only in-frame clonotypes and omits some of them. The data hold 150,000 to 200,000 clones, with approximately 86% observed a single time. Input material: peripheral blood. The receptors here all came from a woman aged 55-69 years who had recovered from COVID-19. CDR3s include the opening cysteine and the closing phenylalanine or tryptophan. Fields, in order: D gene, clone size, V gene, CDR3 length, J gene, CDR3 protein, CDR3 DNA. D genes are given only for firm matches. For some rows the clone size is stated as once, few or many, or as a class when expanded; others skip it.

>TRBD1|NA|TRBV6-2/TRBV6-3|15|TRBJ2-7
CASSSRQGGTYEQYF
TGTGCCAGCAGTTCACGACAGGGGGGGACCTACGAGCAGTACTTC
>NA|NA|TRBV7-9|15|TRBJ2-3
CASSSGGVRTDTQYF
TGTGCCAGCAGCTCCGGGGGTGTTCGCACAGATACGCAGTATTTT
>NA|NA|TRBV7-9|13|TRBJ2-1
CASSFITGNEQFF
TGTGCCAGCAGCTTCATCACAGGGAATGAGCAGTTCTTC
>NA|NA|TRBV5-1|18|TRBJ2-6
CASSLDGGILSGANVLTF
TGCGCCAGCAGCTTGGATGGAGGTATCCTCTCTGGGGCCAACGTCCTGACTTTC
>NA|NA|TRBV10-1|12|TRBJ2-1
CASSETQNEQFF
TGCGCCAGCAGTGAGACACAGAATGAGCAGTTCTTC
>TRBD1|NA|TRBV4-3|15|TRBJ1-6
CASSQEQGAISPLHF
TGCGCCAGCAGCCAAGAGCAGGGGGCGATCTCACCCCTCCACTTT
>NA|NA|TRBV19|15|TRBJ2-1
CASSLGVSSYNEQFF
TGTGCCAGTAGCCTAGGGGTTAGCTCCTACAATGAGCAGTTCTTC
>NA|NA|TRBV28|16|TRBJ2-3
CASSTGDTLGTDTQYF
TGTGCCAGCAGCACCGGGGACACCCTGGGAACAGATACGCAGTATTTT
>NA|NA|TRBV28|13|TRBJ1-1
CASSLRTGVEAFF
TGTGCCAGCAGTTTACGAACCGGGGTAGAAGCTTTCTTT
>NA|NA|TRBV7-3|16|TRBJ2-1
CASSLSRTGGRYEQFF
TGTGCCAGCAGCTTAAGTCGTACAGGTGGGAGGTATGAGCAGTTCTTC
>TRBD1|NA|TRBV6-5|14|TRBJ1-2
CASRRQGPNYGYTF
TGTGCCAGCAGAAGACAGGGACCTAACTATGGCTACACCTTC
>NA|NA|TRBV6-6|16|TRBJ2-3
CASSYGLAGPTDTQYF
TGTGCCAGCAGTTACGGTCTGGCGGGGCCCACAGATACGCAGTATTTT
>NA|NA|TRBV6-2/TRBV6-3|13|TRBJ2-1
CASSRRPGGWGFF
TGTGCCAGCAGTCGTCGCCCCGGCGGGTGGGGATTCTTC
>TRBD1|NA|TRBV5-4|14|TRBJ1-3
CASRYGTAGNTIYF
TGTGCCAGCAGGTACGGGACAGCTGGAAACACCATATATTTT
>NA|NA|TRBV21-1|16|TRBJ2-2
CASTSSGGRDTGELFF
TGTGCCAGCACTTCTAGCGGGGGGCGGGACACCGGGGAGCTGTTTTTT
>TRBD2|NA|TRBV18|19|TRBJ2-3
CASSPRGTSGGASTDTQYF
TGTGCCAGCTCACCACGAGGGACTAGCGGGGGGGCCAGCACAGATACGCAGTATTTT
>NA|NA|TRBV6-5|13|TRBJ2-2
CASPDSEFGELFF
TGTGCCAGCCCCGACAGTGAGTTCGGGGAGCTGTTTTTT
>NA|NA|TRBV18|18|TRBJ1-3
CASSPPNGPSGAGNTIYF
TGTGCCAGCTCACCACCGAACGGCCCGTCGGGGGCTGGAAACACCATATATTTT
>NA|NA|TRBV6-2/TRBV6-3|17|TRBJ2-2
CASSYILWGERTGELFF
TGTGCCAGCAGTTACATTCTTTGGGGGGAACGGACCGGGGAGCTGTTTTTT
>TRBD1|NA|TRBV7-9|12|TRBJ1-1
CASLQGATEAFF
TGTGCCAGCCTCCAGGGGGCCACTGAAGCTTTCTTT
>NA|NA|TRBV5-6|15|TRBJ1-1
CASSLWGGGHTEAFF
TGTGCCAGCAGCTTGTGGGGGGGCGGGCACACTGAAGCTTTCTTT
>NA|NA|TRBV28|13|TRBJ1-1
CASIRDTDTEAFF
TGTGCCAGCATTCGGGACACAGACACTGAAGCTTTCTTT
>TRBD1|NA|TRBV7-2|15|TRBJ1-3
CASSLGGQGADTIYF
TGTGCCAGCAGCTTAGGGGGACAGGGGGCGGACACCATATATTTT
>NA|NA|TRBV27|16|TRBJ2-2
CASSLSSRGIAGELFF
TGTGCCAGCAGTTTATCGTCCAGGGGTATTGCCGGGGAGCTGTTTTTT
>NA|NA|TRBV27|14|TRBJ2-7
CASSLGGPFYEQYF
TGTGCCAGCAGTTTAGGAGGGCCTTTCTACGAGCAGTACTTC
>TRBD1|NA|TRBV10-3|15|TRBJ1-1
CAISEGQVRTTEAFF
TGTGCCATCAGTGAGGGACAGGTTAGGACGACTGAAGCTTTCTTT
>TRBD1|few|TRBV2|15|TRBJ1-5
CASSELDRANQPQHF
TGTGCCAGCAGTGAATTGGACAGGGCCAATCAGCCCCAGCATTTT
>NA|NA|TRBV28|15|TRBJ1-5
CASNLDSSLNQPQHF
TGTGCCAGCAATCTAGACAGTTCCCTTAATCAGCCCCAGCATTTT
>TRBD1|NA|TRBV5-1|14|TRBJ1-2
CASSLLGTDYGYTF
TGCGCCAGCAGCTTGTTGGGGACAGACTATGGCTACACCTTC
>TRBD1|NA|TRBV12-3/TRBV12-4|13|TRBJ1-1
CASSLQGGAEAFF
TGTGCCAGCAGTTTACAGGGGGGAGCTGAAGCTTTCTTT
>NA|NA|TRBV3-1/TRBV3-2|18|TRBJ1-3
CASSQPFRGVQAGNTIYF
TGTGCCAGCAGCCAACCATTTCGGGGGGTCCAAGCTGGAAACACCATATATTTT
>NA|NA|TRBV4-1|17|TRBJ1-1
CASSQDLGGLFDTEAFF
TGCGCCAGCAGCCAAGATCTCGGTGGGCTGTTCGACACTGAAGCTTTCTTT
>NA|NA|TRBV28|15|TRBJ1-5
CAIPPGHRTNQPQHF
TGTGCCATTCCGCCTGGGCACAGGACCAATCAGCCCCAGCATTTT
>TRBD2|NA|TRBV6-1|16|TRBJ2-2
CASSVERGLHTGELFF
TGTGCCAGCAGTGTGGAGCGGGGTTTGCACACCGGGGAGCTGTTTTTT
>NA|NA|TRBV6-2/TRBV6-3|16|TRBJ2-1
CASSYLLGRSYNEQFF
TGTGCCAGCAGTTACCTCCTAGGGAGGTCCTACAATGAGCAGTTCTTC
>NA|NA|TRBV6-5|15|TRBJ2-7
CASSYSRTVAYEQYF
TGTGCCAGCAGTTACTCGAGGACAGTCGCCTACGAGCAGTACTTC
>TRBD1|NA|TRBV5-4|16|TRBJ1-4
CASSQRTGGYNEKLFF
TGTGCCAGCAGCCAGCGGACAGGAGGTTATAATGAAAAACTGTTTTTT
>NA|NA|TRBV2|12|TRBJ2-7
CASNSIPPEQYF
TGTGCCAGCAACTCGATTCCCCCCGAGCAGTACTTC
>NA|NA|TRBV9|14|TRBJ2-5
CASSVGTLMETQYF
TGTGCCAGCAGCGTGGGGACTTTGATGGAGACCCAGTACTTC
>TRBD2|NA|TRBV5-1|15|TRBJ2-7
CASRPGLAPSYEQYF
TGCGCCAGCAGGCCGGGACTAGCTCCTTCGTACGAGCAGTACTTC
>TRBD2|NA|TRBV7-9|14|TRBJ2-5
CASSSGTSSETQYF
TGTGCCAGCAGCTCTGGGACTAGTAGTGAGACCCAGTACTTC
>TRBD1|NA|TRBV5-1|14|TRBJ1-1
CASSGGTVNTEAFF
TGCGCCAGCAGCGGCGGGACAGTAAACACTGAAGCTTTCTTT
>NA|NA|TRBV7-2|13|TRBJ2-5
CASSLARAETQYF
TGTGCCAGCAGCTTAGCCAGGGCAGAGACCCAGTACTTC
>TRBD1|NA|TRBV6-2/TRBV6-3|15|TRBJ1-4
CASSRTGQGNEKLFF
TGTGCCAGCAGCCGGACGGGACAGGGGAATGAAAAACTGTTTTTT
>NA|NA|TRBV11-2|15|TRBJ2-1
CASSSRDIAYNEQFF
TGTGCCAGCAGCTCCCGGGACATAGCCTACAATGAGCAGTTCTTC
>NA|NA|TRBV5-4|12|TRBJ2-7
CASSLDGYEQYF
TGTGCCAGCAGCTTGGACGGGTACGAGCAGTACTTC
>TRBD1|NA|TRBV9|16|TRBJ2-3
CASSVAMPDRADTQYF
TGTGCCAGCAGCGTAGCAATGCCGGACAGGGCGGATACGCAGTATTTT
>NA|NA|TRBV7-2|17|TRBJ2-3
CASSLEIGRGATDTQYF
TGTGCCAGCAGCTTAGAAATCGGCAGGGGTGCGACAGATACGCAGTATTTT
>NA|NA|TRBV6-5|14|TRBJ2-1
CASRRSRATNEQFF
TGTGCCAGCCGCCGTTCGCGGGCAACCAATGAGCAGTTCTTC
>TRBD2|NA|TRBV6-4|16|TRBJ2-1
CASSDSGAGLYNEQFF
TGTGCCAGCAGTGACTCGGGAGCGGGGCTCTACAATGAGCAGTTCTTC
>NA|NA|TRBV5-4|14|TRBJ1-2
CASSLANRHYGYTF
TGTGCCAGCAGCTTGGCGAACAGGCACTATGGCTACACCTTC
>TRBD1|NA|TRBV28|15|TRBJ2-7
CASSEWDRGSYEQYF
TGTGCCAGCAGTGAATGGGACAGGGGTTCCTACGAGCAGTACTTC
>TRBD1|once|TRBV15|16|TRBJ1-4
CATSRDLSQGDEKLFF
TGTGCCACCAGCAGAGACCTCTCACAGGGGGATGAAAAACTGTTTTTT
>TRBD1|NA|TRBV9|14|TRBJ1-2
CASSAGQVGHGYTF
TGTGCCAGCAGCGCTGGACAGGTTGGGCATGGCTACACCTTC
>TRBD2|once|TRBV28|16|TRBJ2-7
CASSLAGGAPPYEQYF
TGTGCCAGCAGCCTAGCGGGGGGAGCCCCCCCCTACGAGCAGTACTTC